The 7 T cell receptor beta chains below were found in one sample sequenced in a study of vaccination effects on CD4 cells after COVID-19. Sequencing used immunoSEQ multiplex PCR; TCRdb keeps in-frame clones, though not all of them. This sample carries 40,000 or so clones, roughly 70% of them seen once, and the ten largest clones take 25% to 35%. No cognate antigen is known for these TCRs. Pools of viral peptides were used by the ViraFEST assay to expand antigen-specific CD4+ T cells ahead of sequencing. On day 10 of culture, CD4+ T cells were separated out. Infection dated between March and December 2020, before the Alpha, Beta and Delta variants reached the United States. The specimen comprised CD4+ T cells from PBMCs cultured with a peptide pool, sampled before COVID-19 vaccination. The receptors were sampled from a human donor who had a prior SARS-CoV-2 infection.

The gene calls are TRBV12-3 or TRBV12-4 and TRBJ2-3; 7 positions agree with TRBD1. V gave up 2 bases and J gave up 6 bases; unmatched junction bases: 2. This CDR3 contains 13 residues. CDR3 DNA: TGTGCCAGCAGTTTATCGGGACAGGATACGCAGTATTTT. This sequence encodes CASSLSGQDTQYF.

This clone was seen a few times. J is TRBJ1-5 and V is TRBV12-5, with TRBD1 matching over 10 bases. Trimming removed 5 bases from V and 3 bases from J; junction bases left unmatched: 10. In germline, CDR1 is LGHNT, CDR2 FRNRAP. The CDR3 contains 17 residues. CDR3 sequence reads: CASGPLRDRGFNQPQHF. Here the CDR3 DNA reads TGTGCTAGTGGTCCCTTGCGGGACAGGGGATTCAATCAGCCCCAGCATTTT.

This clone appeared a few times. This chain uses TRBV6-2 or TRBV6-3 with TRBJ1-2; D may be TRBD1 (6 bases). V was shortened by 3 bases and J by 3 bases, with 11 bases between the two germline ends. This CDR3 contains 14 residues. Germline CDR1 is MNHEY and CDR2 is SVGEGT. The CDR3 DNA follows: TGTGCCAGCAGTTATACGGGGGGCGACTATGGCTACACCTTC. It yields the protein CASSYTGGDYGYTF.

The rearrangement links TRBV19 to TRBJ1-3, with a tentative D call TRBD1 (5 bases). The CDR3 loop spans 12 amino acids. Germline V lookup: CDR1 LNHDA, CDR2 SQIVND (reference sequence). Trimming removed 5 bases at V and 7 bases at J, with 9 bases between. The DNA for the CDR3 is TGTGCCAGTAGTTCGAAGGGGAACACCATATATTTT. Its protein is CASSSKGNTIYF.

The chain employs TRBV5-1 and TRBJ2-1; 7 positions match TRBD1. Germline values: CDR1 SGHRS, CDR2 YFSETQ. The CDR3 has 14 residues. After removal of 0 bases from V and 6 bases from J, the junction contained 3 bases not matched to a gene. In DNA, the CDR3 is TGCGCCAGCAGCTTGGTACAGGGGTCCAATGAGCAGTTCTTC. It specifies CASSLVQGSNEQFF.

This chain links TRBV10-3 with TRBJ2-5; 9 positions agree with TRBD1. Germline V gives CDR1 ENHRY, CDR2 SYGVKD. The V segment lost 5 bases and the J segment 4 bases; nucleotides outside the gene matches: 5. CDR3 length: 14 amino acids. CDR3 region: CAISNRGPPETQYF. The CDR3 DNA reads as TGTGCCATCAGTAACAGGGGGCCCCCAGAGACCCAGTACTTC.

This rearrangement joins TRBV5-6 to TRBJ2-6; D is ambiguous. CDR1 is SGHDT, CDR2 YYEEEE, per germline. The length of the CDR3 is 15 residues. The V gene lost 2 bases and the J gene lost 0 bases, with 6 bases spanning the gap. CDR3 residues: CASSFKLSGANVLTF. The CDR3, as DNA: TGTGCCAGCAGCTTCAAGCTCTCTGGGGCCAACGTCCTGACTTTC. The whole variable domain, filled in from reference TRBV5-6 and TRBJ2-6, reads DAGVTQSPTHLIKTRGQQVTLRCSPKSGHDTVSWYQQALGQGPQFIFQYYEEEERQRGNFPDRFSGHQFPNYSSELNVNALLLGDSALYLCASSFKLSGANVLTFGAGSRLTVL.